These 25 T cell receptor beta chains came from one sample sequenced in a study of graft-versus-host responses after intestinal transplantation. Libraries were prepared by immunoSEQ multiplex PCR; TCRdb keeps only in-frame clonotypes and omits some of them. The repertoire consists of 40,000 to 55,000 clones, with 91% occurring once and the leading ten covering roughly 4.5%. The sequencing here drew on PBMCs, taken 524 days after transplant. The receptors come from a human patient who received an intestinal transplant, so some T cells may come from the graft donor.

V gene TRBV6-5 combines with J gene TRBJ2-7, with 7 positions matching TRBD1. Germline lookup yields CDR1 MNHEY and CDR2 SVGAGI. Trimming removed 4 bases from V and 3 bases from J; junction bases left unmatched: 6. The CDR3 runs 14 residues. The CDR3 nucleotides are TGTGCCAGCAGTTCCCGGACAGGAATCTACGAGCAGTACTTC. Its translation is CASSSRTGIYEQYF.

The chain employs TRBV14 and TRBJ2-5; D unclear. The germline V and J ends were trimmed by 1 base and 1 base, with 10 bases remaining between them. The CDR3 contains 15 residues. CDR1 SGHDN and CDR2 FVKESK come from the germline V gene. The CDR3: CASSQGTYIQETQYF. The CDR3 bases are TGTGCCAGCAGCCAAGGAACTTATATCCAAGAGACCCAGTACTTC.

The chain combines TRBV19 with TRBJ2-3, with TRBD1 matching over 8 bases. This CDR3 contains 14 residues. The ends lost 5 bases at V and 1 base at J; junction bases unmatched: 2. Germline V gene sequence: CDR1 LNHDA, CDR2 SQIVND (reference sequence). The CDR3 nucleotides are TGTGCCAGTAGTGAGACAGGGGGCACAGATACGCAGTATTTT. It encodes CASSETGGTDTQYF.

This clone was seen just once. The chain employs TRBV10-2 and TRBJ1-3, with D uncertain. The CDR3 is 15 residues long. Trimming cost V 8 bases and J 0 bases, with 14 bases left between them. Per the germline V gene, CDR1 is WSHSY and CDR2 is SAAADI. The CDR3 loop reads CASGTAVDSGNTIYF. CDR3 in DNA: TGCGCCAGCGGCACAGCGGTGGACTCTGGAAACACCATATATTTT.

The CDR3 loop is CASRETGRGSYEQYF. The CDR3 DNA reads TGTGCCAGCAGAGAGACAGGGCGCGGCTCCTACGAGCAGTACTTC. The chain has TRBV28 and TRBJ2-5; 7 bases match TRBD1. Near its end, the DNA agrees better with TRBJ2-7, so the J call may be wrong. The CDR3 covers 15 residues. From germline, CDR1 is MDHEN and CDR2 SYDVKM.

The rearrangement uses TRBV9 and TRBJ2-5, with a possible D match to TRBD2 (6 bases). Germline V gene data show CDR1 as SGDLS and CDR2 as YYNGEE. V dropped 0 bases and J dropped 9 bases, with 12 bases sitting between them. This CDR3 has 13 residues. CDR3 DNA: TGTGCCAGCAGCGTAGAAGTATGGGACTCCCAGTACTTC. As protein: CASSVEVWDSQYF.

The chain uses TRBV6-1 and TRBJ1-4; D unresolved. V lost 3 bases, J lost 11 bases, and 16 bases lay in between. Germline V gives CDR1 MNHNS, CDR2 SASEGT. This CDR3 is 14 amino acids long. The CDR3 is CASSESALPVKLFF. The CDR3 bases are TGTGCCAGCAGTGAGTCGGCCCTCCCGGTGAAACTGTTTTTT.

This CDR3 is CASSQLVGTGLDTEAFF. The CDR3 coding sequence is TGCGCCAGCAGCCAACTCGTCGGTACAGGGCTGGACACTGAAGCTTTCTTT. The rearrangement links TRBV5-1 to TRBJ1-1; possible D gene TRBD1, 6 bases. V lost 4 bases and J 3 bases, leaving 22 bases between the germline ends. CDR1 and CDR2 (germline): SGHRS, YFSETQ. CDR3 size: 17 residues. The variable domain in full, completed from reference TRBV5-1 and TRBJ1-1, reads KAGVTQTPRYLIKTRGQQVTLSCSPISGHRSVSWYQQTPGQGLQFLFEYFSETQRNKGNFPGRFSGRQFSNSRSEMNVSTLELGDSALYLCASSQLVGTGLDTEAFFGQGTRLTVV.

The V call is TRBV27, the J call TRBJ2-3, with 11 nucleotides matching TRBD2. V lost 4 bases to trimming and J lost 0 bases; unmatched junction nucleotides: 12. Germline CDR1 is MNHEY and CDR2 is SMNVEV (reference sequence). The CDR3 has 19 residues. The CDR3 DNA reads TGTGCCAGCAGTTCTATCCTAGCGGGAGGTTCACCTAGCACAGATACGCAGTATTTT. It encodes CASSSILAGGSPSTDTQYF.

The chain combines TRBV11-2 with TRBJ2-7; 11 bases agree with TRBD2. Germline CDR1 is SGHAT and CDR2 is FQNNGV. The V gene end was trimmed by 5 bases and the J gene end by 3 bases; junction bases not matched to a gene: 3. This CDR3 contains 14 residues. CDR3 DNA sequence: TGTGCCAGCAGCATACTAGCGGGAGTCTACGAGCAGTACTTC. Its protein is CASSILAGVYEQYF.

This clone appeared once. The V and J genes are TRBV11-2 and TRBJ1-5; unclear D gene. Trimming removed 0 bases at V and 3 bases at J, with 9 bases between. Per the germline V gene, CDR1 is SGHAT and CDR2 is FQNNGV. CDR3 length: 15 amino acids. CDR3 nucleotide sequence: TGTGCCAGCAGCTTAGATTGGGAGATCAATCAGCCCCAGCATTTT. Its translation is CASSLDWEINQPQHF.

This chain connects TRBV7-8 to TRBJ1-2; TRBD1 matches 7 bases. CDR1 and CDR2 (germline): SGHVS, FQNEAQ. This CDR3 region has 16 residues. V lost 5 bases and J lost 4; bases outside the gene matches: 13. CDR3 sequence (DNA): TGTGCCAGCAGCCTCGTCTCAGGGGGACCGAGCTATGGCTACACCTTC. Translation gives CASSLVSGGPSYGYTF.

J is TRBJ1-2 and V is TRBV6-5; D not resolved. The CDR3 extends over 11 amino acids. The germline CDR1 and CDR2 sequences are MNHEY and SVGAGI. Trimming left V 2 bases short and J 6 bases short, with 4 bases between. Here the CDR3 reads CASSYMDGYTF. CDR3 sequence (DNA): TGTGCCAGCAGTTACATGGATGGCTACACCTTC.

This clone was seen a handful of times. The chain has TRBV30 and TRBJ1-2; D gene ambiguous. V lost 5 bases to trimming and J lost 12 bases, with 13 bases between them. CDR3 size: 10 residues. Per the germline V gene, CDR1 is GTSNPN and CDR2 is SVGIG (reference sequence). The CDR3 DNA is TGTGCCTGGGGCCGGCTCGGCCACACCTTC. It specifies CAWGRLGHTF.

This rearrangement joins TRBV13 to TRBJ2-2; the match to TRBD2 covers 8 bases. Trimming cost V 5 bases and J 0 bases; bases outside gene matches: 8. Germline V gene sequence: CDR1 PRHDT, CDR2 FYEKMQ (reference sequence). CDR3 length: 17 residues. CDR3 sequence: CASSLGTRLPNTGELFF. CDR3 DNA: TGTGCCAGCAGCCTCGGGACTAGACTTCCGAACACCGGGGAGCTGTTTTTT.

The chain links TRBV19 to TRBJ2-7; D may be TRBD1 or TRBD2 (5 bases each). The germline V and J ends were trimmed by 0 bases and 1 base, with 13 bases remaining between them. Germline CDR1 and CDR2: LNHDA and SQIVND (reference sequence). The CDR3 sequence is 16 residues long. CDR3 in DNA: TGTGCCAGTAGTATAGAGGGTCGGGGCAAGTCCTACGAGCAGTACTTC. Translating gives CASSIEGRGKSYEQYF.

This CDR3 is CASSLFGLGRGRSEAFF. CDR3 DNA sequence: TGTGCCAGCAGTTTATTCGGGTTAGGCAGGGGGAGGTCTGAAGCTTTCTTT. The chain combines TRBV28 with TRBJ1-1, with TRBD1 matching over 7 bases. Per germline, CDR1 MDHEN and CDR2 SYDVKM. There are 17 residues in the CDR3. V gave up 1 base and J gave up 6 bases; unmatched junction bases: 14. The complete variable domain, with remaining parts taken from reference TRBV28 and TRBJ1-1, reads DVKVTQSSRYLVKRTGEKVFLECVQDMDHENMFWYRQDPGLGLRLIYFSYDVKMKEKGDIPEGYSVSREKKERFSLILESASTNQTSMYLCASSLFGLGRGRSEAFFGQGTRLTVV.

The rearrangement uses TRBV7-9 and TRBJ2-5; no reliable D call. This CDR3 is 13 amino acids long. Germline V lookup: CDR1 SEHNR, CDR2 FQNEAQ (reference sequence). V lost 1 base, J lost 1 base, and 4 bases lay in between. The CDR3 coding sequence is TGTGCCAGCAGCTTAGGGGCCCAAGAGACCCAGTACTTC. Translating gives CASSLGAQETQYF.

This clone was seen a single time. The chain carries TRBV29-1 and TRBJ2-5, with 8 bases lining up with TRBD1. With V trimmed by 1 base and J by 4 bases, 5 bases remained unmatched. This CDR3 region has 14 residues. Per germline, CDR1 SQVTM and CDR2 ANQGSEA. CDR3 region: CSVEGAGGRETQYF. Here the CDR3 DNA reads TGCAGCGTTGAAGGGGCAGGGGGCAGAGAGACCCAGTACTTC.

This clone is a singleton in its sample. The V gene is TRBV5-1, the J gene TRBJ2-2; possibly TRBD1 or TRBD2 for D (5 bases each). V lost 1 base, J lost 6 bases, and 13 bases lay in between. Germline CDR1 is SGHRS and CDR2 is YFSETQ. The CDR3 runs to 15 residues. The CDR3 protein is CASSLNSGAAGELFF. Here the CDR3 DNA reads TGCGCCAGCAGCTTGAATTCCGGGGCGGCCGGGGAGCTGTTTTTT.

V is TRBV6-1 and J is TRBJ2-3, with D possibly matching TRBD1 (6 bases). Germline CDR1 is MNHNS and CDR2 is SASEGT. The CDR3 extends over 12 amino acids. The DNA for the CDR3 is TGTGCTTCTAGCCCCACAGGGGATACGCAGTATTTT. Protein product: CASSPTGDTQYF.

This chain links TRBV5-7 with TRBJ1-4, with D perhaps TRBD1 (5 bases). TRBV5-7 is treated as an ORF (open reading frame) with a function not yet certain. The ends were cut back, 4 bases at V and 8 bases at J, with 21 bases in the middle. The length of the CDR3 is 16 residues. CDR3 sequence reads: CASSQTRGPEGEKLFF. The DNA of the CDR3 is TGTGCCAGCAGCCAGACTCGGGGACCGGAAGGCGAAAAACTGTTTTTT.

The gene calls are TRBV5-1 and TRBJ2-7; 7 nucleotides line up with TRBD2. V shed 4 bases and J 3 bases; nucleotides not matched to a gene: 10. CDR1 SGHRS and CDR2 YFSETQ come from the germline V gene. The CDR3 has 15 amino acids. As DNA, the CDR3 is TGCGCCAGCAGCCCTACCGGGACTACTGTCTACGAGCAGTACTTC. Translated: CASSPTGTTVYEQYF.

The rearrangement joins TRBV6-5 to TRBJ2-3, with TRBD2 matching 7 bases. Germline V lookup: CDR1 MNHEY, CDR2 SVGAGI. J gave up 2 bases and V 4 bases, and 6 bases lay outside the gene matches. This CDR3 has 15 amino acids. The CDR3 sequence is CASSLGGSITDTQYF. CDR3 nucleotide sequence: TGTGCCAGCAGTTTGGGGGGGTCGATCACAGATACGCAGTATTTT.

The rearrangement joins TRBV5-1 to TRBJ2-1; 12 bases are shared with TRBD2. V shed 0 bases, J shed 0 bases, and the junction held 4 bases outside the gene matches. The CDR3 is 18 amino acids. Germline-derived CDR1 and CDR2 are SGHRS and YFSETQ. The CDR3 DNA reads as TGCGCCAGCAGCTTGGGAGGGACTAGCGGGCTCTCCTACAATGAGCAGTTCTTC. This codes for CASSLGGTSGLSYNEQFF.